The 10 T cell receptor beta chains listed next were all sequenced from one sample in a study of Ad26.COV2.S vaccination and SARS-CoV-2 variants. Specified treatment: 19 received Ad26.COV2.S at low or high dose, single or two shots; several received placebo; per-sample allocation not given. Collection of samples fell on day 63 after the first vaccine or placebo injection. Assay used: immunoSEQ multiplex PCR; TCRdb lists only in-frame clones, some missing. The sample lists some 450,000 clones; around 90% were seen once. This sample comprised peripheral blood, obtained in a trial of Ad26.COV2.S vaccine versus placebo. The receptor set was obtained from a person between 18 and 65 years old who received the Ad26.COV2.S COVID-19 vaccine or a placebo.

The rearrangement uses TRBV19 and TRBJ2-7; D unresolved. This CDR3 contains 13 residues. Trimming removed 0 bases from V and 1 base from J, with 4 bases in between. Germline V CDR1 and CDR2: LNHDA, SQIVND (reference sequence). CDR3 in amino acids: CASSIEVSYEQYF. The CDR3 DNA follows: TGTGCCAGTAGTATAGAAGTGTCCTACGAGCAGTACTTC.

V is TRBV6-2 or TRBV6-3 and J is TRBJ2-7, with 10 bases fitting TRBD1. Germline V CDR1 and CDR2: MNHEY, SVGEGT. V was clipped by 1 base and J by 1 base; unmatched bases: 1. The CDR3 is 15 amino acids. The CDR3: CASSYLDRGSYEQYF. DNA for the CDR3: TGTGCCAGCAGTTACTTGGACAGGGGGTCCTACGAGCAGTACTTC.

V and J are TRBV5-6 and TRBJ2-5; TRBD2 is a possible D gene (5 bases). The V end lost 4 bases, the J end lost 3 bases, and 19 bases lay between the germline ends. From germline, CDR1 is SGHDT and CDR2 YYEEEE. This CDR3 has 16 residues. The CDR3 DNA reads TGTGCCAGCAGCCCTCCTGGCGGGCTAGCCGAAGAGACCCAGTACTTC. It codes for CASSPPGGLAEETQYF.

The CDR3 is CASSERGVSYNEQFF. The CDR3 nucleotides are TGCGCCAGCAGCGAGCGCGGGGTCAGCTACAATGAGCAGTTCTTC. V gene TRBV5-1 combines with J gene TRBJ2-1, with D possibly matching TRBD2 (6 bases). The V gene's germline CDR1 is SGHRS and CDR2 YFSETQ. There are 15 residues in the CDR3. V was clipped by 4 bases and J by 3 bases, with 14 bases between them. Variable domain in full (rest from reference TRBV5-1 and TRBJ2-1): KAGVTQTPRYLIKTRGQQVTLSCSPISGHRSVSWYQQTPGQGLQFLFEYFSETQRNKGNFPGRFSGRQFSNSRSEMNVSTLELGDSALYLCASSERGVSYNEQFFGPGTRLTVL.

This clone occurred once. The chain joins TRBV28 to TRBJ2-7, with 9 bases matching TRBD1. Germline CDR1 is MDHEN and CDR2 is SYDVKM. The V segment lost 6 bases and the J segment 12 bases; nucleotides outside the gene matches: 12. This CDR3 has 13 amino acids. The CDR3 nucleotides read TGTGCCAGCAGCCGGGACAGGGCCTTCTGGGCGTACTTC. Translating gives CASSRDRAFWAYF.

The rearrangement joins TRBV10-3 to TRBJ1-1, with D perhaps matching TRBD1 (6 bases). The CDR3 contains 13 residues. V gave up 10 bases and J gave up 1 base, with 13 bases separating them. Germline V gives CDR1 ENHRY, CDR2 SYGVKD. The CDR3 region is CARRTAENTEAFF. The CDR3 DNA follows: TGTGCCAGACGGACAGCCGAGAACACTGAAGCTTTCTTT.

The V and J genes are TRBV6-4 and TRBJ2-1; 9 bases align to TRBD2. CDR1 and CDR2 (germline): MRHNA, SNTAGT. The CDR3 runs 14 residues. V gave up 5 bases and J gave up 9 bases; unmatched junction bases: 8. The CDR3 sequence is CASSPSGTAGEQFF. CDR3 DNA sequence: TGTGCCAGCAGTCCTAGCGGGACTGCTGGTGAGCAGTTCTTC.

CDR3: CASSLYYEQYF. As DNA, the CDR3 is TGTGCCAGCAGCCTCTACTACGAGCAGTACTTC. The chain uses TRBV2 and TRBJ2-7; D is ambiguous. The CDR3 totals 11 residues. Germline V gives CDR1 SNHLY, CDR2 FYNNEI. V was cut by 6 bases and J by 3 bases, with 6 bases left in between.

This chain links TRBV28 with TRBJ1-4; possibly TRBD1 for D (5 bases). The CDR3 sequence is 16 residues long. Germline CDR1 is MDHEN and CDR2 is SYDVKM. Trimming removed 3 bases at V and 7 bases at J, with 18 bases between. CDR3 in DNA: TGTGCCAGCAGTTTCCCGACAGCGGGCATGGGTGAAAAACTGTTTTTT. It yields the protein CASSFPTAGMGEKLFF.

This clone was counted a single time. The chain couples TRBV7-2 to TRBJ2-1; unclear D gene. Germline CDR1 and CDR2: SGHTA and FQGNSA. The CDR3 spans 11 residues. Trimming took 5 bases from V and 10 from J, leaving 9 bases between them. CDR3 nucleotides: TGTGCCAGCAGCCAGACCTGGGAGCAGTTCTTC. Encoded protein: CASSQTWEQFF. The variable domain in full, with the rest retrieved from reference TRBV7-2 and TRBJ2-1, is GAGVSQSPSNKVTEKGKDVELRCDPISGHTALYWYRQSLGQGLEFLIYFQGNSAPDKSGLPSDRFSAERTGGSVSTLTIQRTQQEDSAVYLCASSQTWEQFFGPGTRLTVL.